These 20 T cell receptor beta chains share one sample of origin, sequenced in a study of blood T cells in healthy people across ages. Using a J-beta primer mix together with a sample-barcoded 5' primer, a second PCR was run for roughly 7 to 11 cycles. TCRdb itself ran the 5' RACE reads through MiXCR, one entry per CDR3 protein. The sample holds about 1.1 million distinct CDR3 sequences, around two fifths seen once. The sample taken for sequencing was blood. The receptors here all came from a man between 18 and 35 years old in good health.

Concerning this clonotype itself: This may come from a read error, since a much larger clone is one base off. The chain joins TRBV29-1 to TRBJ2-7; D gene unclear. This CDR3 is 13 amino acids long. Looked up from germline, CDR1 is SQVTM and CDR2 is ANQGSEA. Trimming removed 3 bases from V and 0 bases from J, with 9 bases in between. The CDR3 is CSVDQGDSYEQYF. Here the CDR3 DNA reads TGCAGCGTTGATCAAGGCGACTCCTACGAGCAGTACTTC.

This clonotype was seen a few times. A much larger clone differs from this one at a single base, so this may be a read error. The chain couples TRBV6-2 or TRBV6-3 to TRBJ2-5; no firm D call. Germline V gene data show CDR1 as MNHEY and CDR2 as SVGEGT. The CDR3 sequence is 11 residues long. V was trimmed by 5 bases and J by 11 bases, leaving 12 bases between them. The CDR3 spells CASSGSNEQYF. The CDR3 DNA reads as TGTGCCAGCAGTGGCAGCAATGAGCAGTACTTC.

This chain links TRBV3-1 with TRBJ1-1; no reliable D call. Germline-derived CDR1 and CDR2 are LGHDT and YNNKEL (reference sequence). This CDR3 spans 15 amino acids. Between the trimmed V and J ends, which lost 4 bases and 8 bases, there was a span of 20 bases. This CDR3 is CASSRVSGGGREAFF. The CDR3 coding sequence is TGTGCCAGCAGCCGAGTTTCAGGAGGCGGACGGGAAGCTTTCTTT. The variable domain in full, with the rest retrieved from reference TRBV3-1 and TRBJ1-1, is DTAVSQTPKYLVTQMGNDKSIKCEQNLGHDTMYWYKQDSKKFLKIMFSYNNKELIINETVPNRFSPKSPDKAHLNLHINSLELGDSAVYFCASSRVSGGGREAFFGQGTRLTVV.

This clonotype was picked up a small number of times. The rearrangement links TRBV18 to TRBJ1-5; D might be TRBD1 (6 bases). Per the germline V gene, CDR1 is KGHSH and CDR2 is LQKENI. V gave up 2 bases and J gave up 3 bases, with 11 bases separating them. The CDR3 covers 15 residues. CDR3 sequence (DNA): TGTGCCAGCTCACCATCGGGGGCTCACAATCAGCCCCAGCATTTT. This codes for CASSPSGAHNQPQHF.

The rearrangement uses TRBV3-1 and TRBJ2-5, with TRBD1 matching 7 bases. The germline V gene encodes CDR1 LGHDT and CDR2 YNNKEL (reference sequence). CDR3 length: 19 residues. V shed 1 base, J shed 2 bases, and the junction held 16 bases outside the gene matches. CDR3 sequence (DNA): TGTGCCAGCAGCCAAGTGGAATCGGGACAGATGGGGTGGCAAGAGACCCAGTACTTC. Its translation: CASSQVESGQMGWQETQYF.

The chain is built from TRBV7-8 and TRBJ2-1, with TRBD2 matching over 12 bases. There are 17 residues in the CDR3. Germline V gives CDR1 SGHVS, CDR2 FQNEAQ. V shed 1 base and J 4 bases; nucleotides not matched to a gene: 5. The CDR3 here is CASSLETLAGGYNEQFF. Written as DNA, the CDR3 is TGTGCCAGCAGCTTAGAGACCCTAGCGGGGGGGTACAATGAGCAGTTCTTC.

The rearrangement links TRBV6-5 to TRBJ1-2; D is unresolved. The CDR3 consists of 14 residues. V dropped 5 bases and J dropped 8 bases, with 18 bases sitting between them. Looked up from germline, CDR1 is MNHEY and CDR2 is SVGAGI. CDR3 sequence (DNA): TGTGCCAGCAGTCGACCCGGAGTAGGGATCGGCTACACCTTC. This codes for CASSRPGVGIGYTF.

Ten or more counts support this clonotype. In nucleotides, the CDR3 is TGTGCCATCAGTGAGTCGGAGGGAGGTGTGGACATTCAGTACTTC. Its protein is CAISESEGGVDIQYF. The chain couples TRBV10-3 to TRBJ2-4; a weak D match, TRBD2 (6 bases). CDR3 size: 15 residues. Germline-derived CDR1 and CDR2 are ENHRY and SYGVKD. V dropped 0 bases and J dropped 8 bases, with 14 bases sitting between them.

This clonotype has a handful of counts. CDR3 in DNA: TGCGCCAGCAGCCAAGATGCGGCGGATTCACCCCTCCACTTT. This codes for CASSQDAADSPLHF. The chain recombines TRBV4-3 with TRBJ1-6; D gene ambiguous. This CDR3 comprises 14 residues. The V end lost 0 bases, the J end lost 8 bases, and 8 bases lay between the germline ends. Germline V gene data show CDR1 as LGHNA and CDR2 as YSLEER.

This clonotype was observed a few times. The chain combines TRBV30 with TRBJ1-2, with D possibly TRBD1 on 6 matching bases. With 0 bases removed from V and 3 bases from J, the gap between germline ends came to 11 bases. Germline V lookup: CDR1 GTSNPN, CDR2 SVGIG (reference sequence). The CDR3 extends over 14 amino acids. Written as DNA, the CDR3 is TGTGCCTGGAGTGTCCGGGGGCAGGACTATGGCTACACCTTC. Translating it yields CAWSVRGQDYGYTF.

The V gene is TRBV12-3 or TRBV12-4, the J gene TRBJ2-1; no clear D gene. The CDR3 spans 16 residues. Trimming stripped 7 bases from V and 1 base from J, with 17 bases between. CDR3 amino acids: CASTGPAPSSYNEQFF. DNA of the CDR3: TGTGCCAGCACCGGGCCAGCACCATCGTCCTACAATGAGCAGTTCTTC.

To note about this clonotype: Germline and junction disagree at one end, which may indicate a read error. The chain carries TRBV20-1 and TRBJ1-2; D is ambiguous. This CDR3 has 15 amino acids. From germline, CDR1 is DFQATT and CDR2 SNEGSKA (reference sequence). The CDR3 coding sequence is TGCAGTGCTAGAGAGGCAGGAGCCTACTTCGATCCGACCCCTTTC. Encoded protein: CSAREAGAYFDPTPF.

This clonotype occurred a few times. The chain has TRBV6-6 and TRBJ1-5; no clear D. The CDR3 sequence is 16 residues long. Germline values: CDR1 MNHNY, CDR2 SVGAGI (reference sequence). V lost 0 bases, J lost 1 base, and 10 bases lay in between. The CDR3 spells CASSYSSPRSNQPQHF. Here the CDR3 DNA reads TGTGCCAGCAGTTACTCGAGTCCTAGGAGCAATCAGCCCCAGCATTTT.

This clonotype was seen a handful of times. The J gene is TRBJ1-5, the V gene TRBV12-3 or TRBV12-4, with D hard to call. This CDR3 comprises 14 residues. Trimming took 3 bases from V and 3 from J, leaving 9 bases between them. The CDR3 bases are TGTGCCAGCAGTTTTCTGGTTTACAATCAGCCCCAGCATTTT. This translates into CASSFLVYNQPQHF.

The rearrangement joins TRBV20-1 to TRBJ1-4; D is perhaps TRBD1 (5 bases). The CDR3 totals 14 residues. In germline, CDR1 is DFQATT, CDR2 SNEGSKA (reference sequence). Trimming removed 6 bases at V and 2 bases at J, with 13 bases between. CDR3 nucleotides: TGCAGTGCCCGACGGCGGGGGACTAATGAAAAACTGTTTTTT. Its protein is CSARRRGTNEKLFF.

The chain links TRBV3-1 to TRBJ2-1, with 11 bases lining up with TRBD2. The CDR3 is 16 amino acids. Per the germline V gene, CDR1 is LGHDT and CDR2 is YNNKEL (reference sequence). The ends lost 4 bases at V and 8 bases at J; junction bases unmatched: 10. CDR3 sequence: CASSLSGGASRHEQFF. In DNA, the CDR3 is TGTGCCAGCAGCCTTAGCGGGGGGGCAAGTCGGCATGAGCAGTTCTTC.

Many counts were recorded for this clonotype. The CDR3 nucleotides read TGTGCCAGCAGCCGGACAGGGCCTAACTATGGCTACACCTTC. Translation: CASSRTGPNYGYTF. The gene calls are TRBV3-1 and TRBJ1-2; 8 nucleotides agree with TRBD1. J was trimmed by 0 bases and V by 4 bases; bases with no gene match: 1. The germline gives CDR1 LGHDT, CDR2 YNNKEL (reference sequence). The CDR3 loop spans 14 amino acids.

V and J are TRBV7-9 and TRBJ1-5; weak D call: TRBD1 (5 bases). From germline, CDR1 is SEHNR and CDR2 FQNEAQ (reference sequence). This CDR3 is built from 13 residues. The V end was cut by 2 bases, the J end by 7 bases, with 9 bases between. In DNA form, the CDR3 reads TGTGCCAGCAGCTTATGGGGCTCACAGCCCCAGCATTTT. As protein: CASSLWGSQPQHF. The full variable domain, rest sourced from reference TRBV7-9 and TRBJ1-5, is DTGVSQNPRHKITKRGQNVTFRCDPISEHNRLYWYRQTLGQGPEFLTYFQNEAQLEKSRLLSDRFSAERPKGSFSTLEIQRTEQGDSAMYLCASSLWGSQPQHFGDGTRLSIL.

Concerning this clonotype itself: One end of the junction varies from germline; a read error may be responsible. V and J are TRBV7-9 and TRBJ1-2; D possibly corresponds to TRBD1 (6 bases). This CDR3 contains 13 residues. CDR1 is SEHNR and CDR2 is FQNEAQ in the germline V gene (reference sequence). In nucleotides, the CDR3 is TGTGCCAGCATCTTACAGGGTGCCTATGGCTACACCTTC. It yields the protein CASILQGAYGYTF.

This clonotype came up a few times. The rearrangement uses TRBV2 and TRBJ1-2, with 8 bases aligning to TRBD1. The V segment lost 2 bases and the J segment 7 bases; nucleotides outside the gene matches: 3. The germline V gene encodes CDR1 SNHLY and CDR2 FYNNEI. The CDR3 covers 13 residues. For the CDR3, the DNA is TGTGCCAGCAGTGAACCCGGACAGGGTGGCTACACCTTC. As protein: CASSEPGQGGYTF.